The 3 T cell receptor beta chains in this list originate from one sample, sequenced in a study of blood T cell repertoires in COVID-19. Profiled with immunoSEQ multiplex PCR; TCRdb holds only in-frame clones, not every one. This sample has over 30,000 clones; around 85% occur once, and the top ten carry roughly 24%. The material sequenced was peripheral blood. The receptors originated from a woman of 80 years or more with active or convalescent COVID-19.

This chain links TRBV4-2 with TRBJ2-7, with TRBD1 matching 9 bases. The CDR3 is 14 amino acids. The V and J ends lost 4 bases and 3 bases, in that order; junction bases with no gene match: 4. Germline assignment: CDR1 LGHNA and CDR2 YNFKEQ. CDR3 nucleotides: TGTGCCAGCAGCCCGGACAGGGGCTTCTACGAGCAGTACTTC. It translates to CASSPDRGFYEQYF.

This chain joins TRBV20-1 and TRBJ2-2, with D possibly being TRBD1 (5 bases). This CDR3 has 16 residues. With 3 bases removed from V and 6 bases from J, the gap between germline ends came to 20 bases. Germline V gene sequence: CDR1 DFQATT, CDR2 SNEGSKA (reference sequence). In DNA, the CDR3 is TGCAGTGCTAGTCGCGGACAACAATCCGAGGCCGGGGAGCTGTTTTTT. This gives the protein CSASRGQQSEAGELFF.

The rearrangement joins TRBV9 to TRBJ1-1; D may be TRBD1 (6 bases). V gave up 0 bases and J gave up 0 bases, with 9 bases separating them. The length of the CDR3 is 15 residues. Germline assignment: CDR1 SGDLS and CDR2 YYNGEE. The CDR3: CASSVVGQVNTEAFF. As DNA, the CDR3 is TGTGCCAGCAGCGTAGTGGGACAAGTGAACACTGAAGCTTTCTTT. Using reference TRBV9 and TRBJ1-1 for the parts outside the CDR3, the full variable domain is DSGVTQTPKHLITATGQRVTLRCSPRSGDLSVYWYQQSLDQGLQFLIQYYNGEERAKGNILERFSAQQFPDLHSELNLSSLELGDSALYFCASSVVGQVNTEAFFGQGTRLTVV.